The clone carrying this T cell receptor (beta chain) showed up just a few times. The antigen is unknown. TCRdb processed the 5' RACE reads anew with MiXCR; each CDR3 protein has one entry. The repertoire holds some 550,000 distinct CDR3 sequences, with 15% to 20% as singletons. The source of the sample is a study of T cells after yellow fever vaccination. Study-wide results and caveats: Researchers report a weaker secondary response that nonetheless peaked faster, day 5 versus 15. Repertoires sorted by FACS could include abundant clonotypes that are contaminants from the bulk population.

The CDR3 is made up of 15 amino acids. Trimming removed 6 bases from V and 4 bases from J, with 16 bases in between. Germline V CDR1 and CDR2: MDHEN, SYDVKM. This TCR was sampled from a man younger than 45 who received the YFV17D yellow fever vaccine. The genes are TRBV28 and TRBJ2-1, with D maybe TRBD1 (6 bases). The material sequenced was PBMCs, taken 15 days after the yellow fever booster vaccination. The DNA of the CDR3 is TGTGCCAGCAGCCCGGACAGTTTAATTTACAATGAGCAGTTCTTC. Translating it yields CASSPDSLIYNEQFF.